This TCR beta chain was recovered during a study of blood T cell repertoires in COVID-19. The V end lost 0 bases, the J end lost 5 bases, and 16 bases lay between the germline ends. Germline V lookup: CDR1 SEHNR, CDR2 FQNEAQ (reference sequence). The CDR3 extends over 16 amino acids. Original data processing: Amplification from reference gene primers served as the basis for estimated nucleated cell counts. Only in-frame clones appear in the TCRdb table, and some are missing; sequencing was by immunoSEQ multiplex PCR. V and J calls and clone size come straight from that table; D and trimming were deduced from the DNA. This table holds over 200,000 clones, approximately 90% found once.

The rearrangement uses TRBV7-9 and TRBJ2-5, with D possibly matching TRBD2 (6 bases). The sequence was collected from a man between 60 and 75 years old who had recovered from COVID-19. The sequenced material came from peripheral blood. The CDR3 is CASSLAGSLAGETQYF. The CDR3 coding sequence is TGTGCCAGCAGCTTAGCTGGGAGCCTGGCGGGGGAGACCCAGTACTTC.